Below are 2 T cell receptor beta chains sequenced from a single sample in a study of T-cell reconstitution after alpha-beta-depleted transplantation in children. Molecular barcoding with unique molecular identifiers was used for the TCRbeta library. TCRdb used MiXCR to reprocess the PCR reads, holding one entry per CDR3 protein. The table shows 300,000 to 400,000 distinct CDR3 sequences, with less than 15% occurring only once. The starting material was PBMCs, obtained from the stem cell graft. The receptor set was obtained from a human donor who donated a stem cell graft to a child with Fanconi anemia.

This clonotype was detected many times. This chain's CDR3 is CASSRDRAGGETQYF. Written as DNA, the CDR3 is TGTGCCAGCAGCAGAGACAGGGCGGGAGGAGAGACCCAGTACTTC. The chain recombines TRBV7-2 with TRBJ2-5, with D maybe TRBD2 (8 bases). This CDR3 spans 15 amino acids. Germline loops: CDR1 SGHTA, CDR2 FQGNSA. V lost 5 bases to trimming and J lost 4 bases, with 17 bases between them. Based on the CDR3 plus reference TRBV7-2 and TRBJ2-5, the full variable domain is GAGVSQSPSNKVTEKGKDVELRCDPISGHTALYWYRQSLGQGLEFLIYFQGNSAPDKSGLPSDRFSAERTGGSVSTLTIQRTQQEDSAVYLCASSRDRAGGETQYFGPGTRLLVL.

This rearrangement joins TRBV9 to TRBJ1-1; 7 bases fit TRBD1. CDR3 length: 15 amino acids. Germline V lookup: CDR1 SGDLS, CDR2 YYNGEE. Germline trimming cut 5 bases from V and 0 bases from J; bases unmatched to any gene: 7. CDR3 nucleotide sequence: TGTGCCAGCAGTTCGACCGGGACAGTGAACACTGAAGCTTTCTTT. This codes for CASSSTGTVNTEAFF.